The source of this T cell receptor beta chain is a study of blood T cell repertoires in COVID-19. For the study at large: Specimens from acute and convalescent COVID-19 originated in the United States, Italy and Spain.

Germline CDR1 reads MNHNS; CDR2 reads SASEGT. The CDR3 has 14 residues. Between the trimmed V and J ends, which lost 2 bases and 2 bases, there was a span of 9 bases. As processed by the authors: Amplification of reference gene primers was used by the study to estimate nucleated cell counts. Generated by immunoSEQ multiplex PCR, the TCRdb table keeps only in-frame clones and is missing some. The DNA gave D and trimming, while V, J and clone size come from that table. The table records 35,000 to 50,000 clones, around four fifths of them present only once. This sequence originates from a woman older than 75 with acute or convalescent COVID-19. This chain connects TRBV6-1 to TRBJ1-2; perhaps TRBD1 as D (5 bases). Sequencing input: peripheral blood. The CDR3, as DNA: TGTGCCAGCAGTGAACAAAGGGGAAACTATGGCTACACCTTC. Translation: CASSEQRGNYGYTF.